The clone carrying this T cell receptor beta chain is categorized as medium-sized. Cells sorted as Tregs were CD4+, CD25+ and CD127-/low. Constant-region reverse primers amplified full-length variable regions, followed by semi-nested Nested Universal Primer A PCR. TCRdb re-derived calls from the 5' RACE reads in MiXCR, one entry per CDR3 protein. The sample contains some 9,100 distinct CDR3 sequences, around 15% of which appear only once. The CDR3 consists of 15 residues. Germline-derived CDR1 and CDR2 are DFQATT and SNEGSKA (reference sequence). V was pared by 0 bases and J by 0 bases, with 8 bases between.

The sequence was collected from a female donor with breast cancer. Sequenced sample: Tregs sorted from blood. The chain recombines TRBV20-1 with TRBJ2-2; D unresolved. The CDR3 reads CSARDRNTNTGELFF. The CDR3 nucleotides are TGCAGTGCTAGAGATCGTAACACGAACACCGGGGAGCTGTTTTTT.